This TCR beta chain was observed in a study of shared clonotypes between healthy human individuals. Libraries were prepared by immunoSEQ multiplex PCR; TCRdb keeps only in-frame clonotypes and omits some of them. Of about 680,000 clones listed, 92% are singletons. Naive CD8 cells were CD45RO-negative, positively selected for CCR7, excluding terminally differentiated effector memory CD45RA+ cells. The specimen sequenced was naive CD8+ T cells sorted from blood. The sequence was obtained from a man aged 30 to 39 in good health.

CDR3 sequence reads: CASSSTIRRTGGTEAFF. Written as DNA, the CDR3 is TGTGCCAGCAGCTCTACTATCAGGCGGACAGGCGGTACTGAAGCTTTCTTT. V is TRBV7-2 and J is TRBJ1-1; 7 bases are shared with TRBD1. The CDR3 covers 17 residues. The germline CDR1 and CDR2 sequences are SGHTA and FQGNSA. J was trimmed by 5 bases and V by 4 bases; bases with no gene match: 16.